The clone carrying this T cell receptor beta chain was seen a single time. Seattle's cohort entered during active infection and was followed longitudinally. This entry belongs to a study of blood T cell repertoires in COVID-19. Study at large: The study drew acute and convalescent COVID-19 samples from the United States, Italy and Spain. T cells, B-cell-depleted T cells, or PBMCs supplied cDNA or gDNA.

The CDR3 totals 16 residues. V was trimmed by 5 bases and J by 5 bases, leaving 21 bases between them. Germline V gene sequence: CDR1 SEHNR, CDR2 FQNEAQ (reference sequence). Assay: immunoSEQ multiplex PCR; the TCRdb copy retains only in-frame clones and omits some. Among 200,000 to 250,000 clones listed, approximately 78% were seen once. Sequenced sample: peripheral blood. The rearrangement links TRBV7-9 to TRBJ1-1; a weak D match, TRBD1 (5 bases). The source of this sequence is a woman over 75 with COVID-19, enrolled during active disease. CDR3 nucleotide sequence: TGTGCCAGCAGCCCGGAGCTGGGGGGAGGAAAGACTGAAGCTTTCTTT. It codes for CASSPELGGGKTEAFF.